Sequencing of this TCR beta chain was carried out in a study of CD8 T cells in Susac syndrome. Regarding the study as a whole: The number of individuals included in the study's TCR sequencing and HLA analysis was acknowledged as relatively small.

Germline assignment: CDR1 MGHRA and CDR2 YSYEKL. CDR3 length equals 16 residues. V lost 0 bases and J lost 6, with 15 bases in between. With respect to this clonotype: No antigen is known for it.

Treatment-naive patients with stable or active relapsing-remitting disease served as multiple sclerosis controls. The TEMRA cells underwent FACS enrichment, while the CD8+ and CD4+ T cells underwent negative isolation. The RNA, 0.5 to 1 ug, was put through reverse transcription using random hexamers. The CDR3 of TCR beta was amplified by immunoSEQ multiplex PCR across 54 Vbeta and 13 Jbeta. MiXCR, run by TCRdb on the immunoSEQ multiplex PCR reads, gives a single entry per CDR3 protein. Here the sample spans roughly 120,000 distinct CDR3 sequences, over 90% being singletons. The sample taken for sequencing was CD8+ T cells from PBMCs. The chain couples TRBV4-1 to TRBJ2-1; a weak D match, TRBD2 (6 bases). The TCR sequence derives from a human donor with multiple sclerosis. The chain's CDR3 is CASSQEGVAASNEQFF. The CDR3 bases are TGCGCCAGCAGCCAAGAGGGAGTAGCGGCGTCCAATGAGCAGTTCTTC.